The clone carrying this T cell receptor (beta chain) was counted at least ten times. Its specificity is unknown. Germline CDR1 and CDR2: SGHVS and FQNEAQ. This CDR3 spans 14 amino acids. Trimming cost V 3 bases and J 0 bases, with 9 bases left between them. As diagnostic evidence, clinical symptoms, serum thyroxine, TRAb, thyroid ultrasound and orbital computed tomography were relied upon. Amplified material comprised TCR beta CDR3 regions derived from RNA transcripts. First-round RT-PCR relied on HTBI primers, and a second-round multiplex PCR came next. In TCRdb, the multiplex PCR reads were re-called with MiXCR into one record per CDR3 protein. The sample has roughly 400,000 distinct CDR3 sequences; 15% are singletons. The data originate from a study of Graves' ophthalmopathy and Graves' hyperthyroidism. Across the study: Samples of peripheral blood were obtained at initial diagnosis, prior to treatment of any kind. Study-wide results and limits: Most expanded clonotypes in thyroid above 0.001 frequency also showed up in blood. With about 86% sensitivity and around 81% specificity, a 13-signature model separated ophthalmopathy from stable hyperthyroidism.

V gene TRBV7-8 combines with J gene TRBJ2-7; D is possibly TRBD1 (5 bases). The clonotype originates from a woman aged 18-30 years with stable Graves' hyperthyroidism. Input material: peripheral blood. The CDR3: CASSFHTGSYEQYF. Written as DNA, the CDR3 is TGTGCCAGCAGCTTTCATACAGGCTCCTACGAGCAGTACTTC.